A selection of T cell receptor beta chains follows, all from one sample in a study of vaccination and CD4 T cells after COVID-19. TCRdb re-called the PCR reads with MiXCR, one entry per CDR3 protein. This sample has a few thousand distinct CDR3 sequences, with roughly 15% found just once. These receptors' antigens are unknown. Sequenced: CD4+ T cells from blood, cultured in vitro. These receptors all come from a human donor who had recovered from COVID-19. Both conserved end residues are part of each CDR3. The order of the fields is V gene, J gene, CDR3 length, D gene, clone size, CDR3 protein, CDR3 DNA. The D gene is left open where the match is weak. Expanded clones get a size class; other rows say once, few or many, or leave the size out.

TRBV11-2,TRBJ2-4,16,NA,NA,CASSLQGRLAKNIQYF,TGTGCCAGCAGCTTACAGGGCCGCCTAGCCAAAAACATTCAGTACTTC
TRBV18,TRBJ1-2,17,TRBD1,few,CASSPRAPGTGNYGYTF,TGTGCCAGCTCACCACGGGCCCCCGGGACAGGGAACTATGGCTACACCTTC
TRBV30,TRBJ1-6,16,TRBD1,NA,CAWSGNRGPNNSPLHF,TGTGCCTGGAGTGGCAACAGGGGGCCAAATAATTCACCCCTCCACTTT
TRBV6-1,TRBJ1-6,9,NA,NA,CASGEPLHF,TGTGCCAGTGGGGAACCCCTCCACTTT
TRBV6-5,TRBJ2-2,15,NA,NA,CASSYKQGGTGELFF,TGTGCCAGCAGTTACAAACAGGGGGGGACCGGGGAGCTGTTTTTT
TRBV14,TRBJ1-6,15,NA,NA,CASSQATASNTPLHF,TGTGCCAGCAGCCAAGCAACGGCTTCTAATACACCCCTCCACTTT
TRBV19,TRBJ1-1,12,NA,medium-sized,CASRYANTEAFF,TGTGCCAGTAGGTATGCAAACACTGAAGCTTTCTTT
TRBV5-5,TRBJ2-7,14,NA,NA,CASSWRAQGYEQYF,TGTGCCAGCAGCTGGAGGGCGCAGGGGTACGAGCAGTACTTC
TRBV2,TRBJ2-7,14,NA,NA,CASSKIRVPPEQYF,TGTGCCAGCAGTAAAATCCGGGTACCCCCGGAGCAGTACTTC
TRBV2,TRBJ2-1,13,TRBD2,NA,CASRAGGSNEQFF,TGTGCCAGCAGAGCGGGGGGGTCAAATGAGCAGTTCTTC
TRBV11-2,TRBJ2-7,11,NA,few,CASSSTLEQYF,TGTGCCAGCAGCTCGACTCTGGAGCAGTACTTC
TRBV12-3/TRBV12-4,TRBJ2-7,14,NA,medium-sized,CASSPLLSSYEQYF,TGTGCCAGCAGTCCCCTACTAAGCTCCTACGAGCAGTACTTC
TRBV6-5,TRBJ2-1,16,TRBD2,once,CASSYPIAGGPGEQFF,TGTGCCAGCAGTTACCCAATAGCGGGGGGGCCGGGTGAGCAGTTCTTC
TRBV2,TRBJ1-1,12,NA,NA,CASKVGGPEAFF,TGTGCCAGCAAGGTTGGGGGCCCTGAAGCTTTCTTT
TRBV6-1,TRBJ1-5,15,NA,few,CASSITDEFFQPQHF,TGTGCCAGCAGCATAACGGACGAGTTTTTTCAGCCCCAGCATTTT
TRBV2,TRBJ2-3,12,NA,medium-sized,CASTQVSDTQYF,TGTGCCAGCACCCAGGTATCAGATACGCAGTATTTT
TRBV20-1,TRBJ1-2,13,NA,NA,CSARDGGIAGYTF,TGCAGTGCTAGAGATGGGGGGATAGCAGGCTACACCTTC
TRBV2,TRBJ1-5,12,NA,medium-sized,CASSGEAQPQHF,TGTGCCAGCAGTGGCGAGGCGCAGCCCCAGCATTTT
TRBV5-5,TRBJ2-5,15,TRBD2,NA,CASSFEVGGRETQYF,TGTGCCAGCAGCTTTGAGGTCGGGGGGAGAGAGACCCAGTACTTC
TRBV29-1,TRBJ2-5,11,NA,NA,CSVVPQETQYF,TGCAGCGTTGTCCCCCAAGAGACCCAGTACTTC
TRBV5-7,TRBJ1-2,14,NA,NA,CASSHRTDYYGYTF,TGTGCCAGCAGTCATCGGACAGACTACTATGGCTACACCTTC
TRBV5-1,TRBJ2-2,13,TRBD1,medium-sized,CASSQGQPGELFF,TGCGCCAGCAGCCAGGGACAGCCCGGGGAGCTGTTTTTT
TRBV5-4,TRBJ2-7,13,NA,NA,CASSPPRSYEQYF,TGTGCCAGCAGCCCCCCCCGATCCTACGAGCAGTACTTC
TRBV12-3/TRBV12-4,TRBJ2-1,12,NA,few,CASGGNYNEQFF,TGTGCCAGCGGCGGCAATTACAATGAGCAGTTCTTC
TRBV27,TRBJ1-1,13,NA,NA,CASSLGADTEAFF,TGTGCCAGCAGTTTAGGGGCGGACACTGAAGCTTTCTTT
TRBV7-8,TRBJ2-1,13,NA,medium-sized,CASSLPFLSEQFF,TGTGCCAGCAGCCTCCCTTTTCTCTCTGAGCAGTTCTTC
TRBV11-2,TRBJ2-5,17,NA,few,CASSRTGTPLYQETQYF,TGTGCCAGCAGCCGAACAGGGACCCCCTTATACCAAGAGACCCAGTACTTC
TRBV5-8,TRBJ1-5,16,TRBD1,NA,CASSFGTGVGNQPQHF,TGTGCCAGCAGCTTTGGGACAGGGGTTGGCAATCAGCCCCAGCATTTT
TRBV18,TRBJ2-3,15,NA,few,CASSPRQADSDTQYF,TGTGCCAGCTCACCGAGGCAGGCCGACTCAGATACGCAGTATTTT
TRBV7-9,TRBJ2-6,15,NA,NA,CASSYDTSGANVLTF,TGTGCCAGCAGCTACGACACTTCTGGGGCCAACGTCCTGACTTTC
TRBV19,TRBJ1-2,13,NA,NA,CASSRRGFYGFTF,TGTGCCAGTAGTCGCAGAGGTTTCTATGGCTTCACCTTC
TRBV6-4,TRBJ1-1,13,NA,few,CASSDSLSTEAFF,TGTGCCAGCAGTGACTCTCTGTCCACTGAAGCTTTCTTT
TRBV3-1,TRBJ2-2,16,NA,NA,CASSQAAGQGSGELFF,TGTGCCAGCAGCCAGGCAGCGGGGCAGGGGTCCGGGGAGCTGTTTTTT
TRBV5-6,TRBJ1-6,15,TRBD1,medium-sized,CASSLGTGSHSPLHF,TGTGCCAGCAGCTTGGGGACAGGGTCGCATTCACCCCTCCACTTT